This T cell receptor (beta chain) comes out of a study of shared clonotypes between healthy human individuals. Across the whole study: Used for every donor were three CD4 naive, three CD4 memory, two CD8 naive and one CD8 memory plate.

Study-wide points: Generally, naive subsets (rather than memory subsets) showed larger estimated richness. Depth of sequencing was expected to influence donor clonotype sharing. The sampled material consisted only of blood, and tissue repertoires are likely to differ.

Points on this clone: As yet, its antigen is unknown.

This table comes from immunoSEQ multiplex PCR, and its TCRdb copy is limited to in-frame clones, with some not included. The table has around 980,000 clones, around 82% seen once. Germline assignment: CDR1 SGHDT and CDR2 YYEEEE. The CDR3 sequence is 13 residues long. Trimming took 1 base from V and 2 from J, leaving 6 bases between them. Specimen: memory CD4+ T cells from PBMCs. This sample's subset: CD45RA-negative fraction. The origin of this receptor is a young man in good health. Some clones in this sample may be carry-over from other donors' samples. The chain recombines TRBV5-6 with TRBJ2-5; no clear D gene. In DNA form, the CDR3 reads TGTGCCAGCAGCTTGTCCCTTCAAGAGACCCAGTACTTC. It codes for CASSLSLQETQYF.